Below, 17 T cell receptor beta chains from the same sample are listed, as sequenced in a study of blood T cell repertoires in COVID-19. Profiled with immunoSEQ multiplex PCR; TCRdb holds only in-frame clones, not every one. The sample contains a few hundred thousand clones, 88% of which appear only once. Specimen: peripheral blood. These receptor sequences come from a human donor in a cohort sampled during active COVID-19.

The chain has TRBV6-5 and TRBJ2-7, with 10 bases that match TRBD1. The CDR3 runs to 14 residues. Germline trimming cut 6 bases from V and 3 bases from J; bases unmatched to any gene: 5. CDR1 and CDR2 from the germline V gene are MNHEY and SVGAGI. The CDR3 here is CASSKGQGGYEQYF. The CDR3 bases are TGTGCCAGCAGCAAAGGACAGGGGGGCTACGAGCAGTACTTC.

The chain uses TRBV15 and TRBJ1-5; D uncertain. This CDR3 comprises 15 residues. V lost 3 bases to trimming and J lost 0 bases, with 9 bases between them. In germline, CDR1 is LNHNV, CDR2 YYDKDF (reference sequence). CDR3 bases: TGTGCCACCAGCAGGGAACAGCTTAGCAATCAGCCCCAGCATTTT. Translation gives CATSREQLSNQPQHF.

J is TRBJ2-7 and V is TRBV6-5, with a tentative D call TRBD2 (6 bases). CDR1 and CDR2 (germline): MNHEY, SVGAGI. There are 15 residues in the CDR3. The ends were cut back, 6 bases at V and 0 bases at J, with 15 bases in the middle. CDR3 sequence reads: CASRAWDWLSYEQYF. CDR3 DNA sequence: TGTGCCAGCAGGGCCTGGGACTGGCTCTCCTACGAGCAGTACTTC.

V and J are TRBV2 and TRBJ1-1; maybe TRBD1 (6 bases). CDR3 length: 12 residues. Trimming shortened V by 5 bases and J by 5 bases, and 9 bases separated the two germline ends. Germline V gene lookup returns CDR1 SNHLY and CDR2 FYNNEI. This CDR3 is CASSRQETEAFF. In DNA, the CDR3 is TGTGCCAGCAGTCGACAGGAAACTGAAGCTTTCTTT.

This chain's CDR3 is CASSPSLAGGTPYEQYF. CDR3 DNA: TGTGCCAGCAGCCCCTCGTTAGCGGGAGGAACCCCCTACGAGCAGTACTTC. The chain recombines TRBV4-2 with TRBJ2-7, with 10 bases lining up with TRBD2. The CDR3 sequence is 17 residues long. Germline CDR1 LGHNA, CDR2 YNFKEQ. J was trimmed by 2 bases and V by 4 bases; bases with no gene match: 11.

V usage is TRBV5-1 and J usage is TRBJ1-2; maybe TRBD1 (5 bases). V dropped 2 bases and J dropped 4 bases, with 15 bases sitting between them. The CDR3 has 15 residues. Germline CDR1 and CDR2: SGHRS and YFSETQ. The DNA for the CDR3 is TGCGCCAGCAGCTTCCTTTTCGGGGGGTTCTATGGCTACACCTTC. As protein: CASSFLFGGFYGYTF. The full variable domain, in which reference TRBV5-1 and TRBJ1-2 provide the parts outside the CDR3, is KAGVTQTPRYLIKTRGQQVTLSCSPISGHRSVSWYQQTPGQGLQFLFEYFSETQRNKGNFPGRFSGRQFSNSRSEMNVSTLELGDSALYLCASSFLFGGFYGYTFGSGTRLTVV.

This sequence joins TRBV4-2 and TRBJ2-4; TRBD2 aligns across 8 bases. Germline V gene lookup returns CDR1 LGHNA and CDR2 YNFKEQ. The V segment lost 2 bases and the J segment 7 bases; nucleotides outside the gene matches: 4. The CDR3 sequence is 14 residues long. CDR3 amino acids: CASSQRGGGNIQYF. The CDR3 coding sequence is TGTGCCAGCAGCCAACGGGGGGGCGGGAACATTCAGTACTTC.

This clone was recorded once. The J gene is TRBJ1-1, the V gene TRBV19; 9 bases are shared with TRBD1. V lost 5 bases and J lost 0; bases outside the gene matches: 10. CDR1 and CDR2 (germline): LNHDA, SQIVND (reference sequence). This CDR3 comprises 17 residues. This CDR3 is CASSPGQGPLLNTEAFF. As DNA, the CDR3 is TGTGCCAGTAGTCCGGGACAGGGTCCCCTCTTGAACACTGAAGCTTTCTTT. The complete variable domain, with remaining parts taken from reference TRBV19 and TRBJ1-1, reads DGGITQSPKYLFRKEGQNVTLSCEQNLNHDAMYWYRQDPGQGLRLIYYSQIVNDFQKGDIAEGYSVSREKKESFPLTVTSAQKNPTAFYLCASSPGQGPLLNTEAFFGQGTRLTVV.

CDR3 loop: CATGTPFYEQYF. Written as DNA, the CDR3 is TGTGCCACCGGGACACCCTTCTACGAGCAGTACTTC. V is TRBV19 and J is TRBJ2-7; D might be TRBD1 (6 bases). CDR3 length: 12 amino acids. Germline V gene data show CDR1 as LNHDA and CDR2 as SQIVND (reference sequence). Trimming took 10 bases from V and 3 from J, leaving 13 bases between them.

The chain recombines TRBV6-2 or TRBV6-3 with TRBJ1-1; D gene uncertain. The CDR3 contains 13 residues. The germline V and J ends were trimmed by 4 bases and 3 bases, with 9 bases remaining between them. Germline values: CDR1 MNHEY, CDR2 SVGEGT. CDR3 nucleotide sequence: TGTGCCAGCAGTTTATACGGTTACACTGAAGCTTTCTTT. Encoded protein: CASSLYGYTEAFF.

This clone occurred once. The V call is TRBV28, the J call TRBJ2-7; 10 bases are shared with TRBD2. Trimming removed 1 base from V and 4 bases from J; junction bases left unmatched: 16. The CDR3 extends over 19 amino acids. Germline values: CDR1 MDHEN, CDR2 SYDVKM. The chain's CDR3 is CASSLSLGSAASGRYEQYF. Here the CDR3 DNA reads TGTGCCAGCAGTTTATCCCTAGGGAGCGCGGCTAGCGGGAGATACGAGCAGTACTTC. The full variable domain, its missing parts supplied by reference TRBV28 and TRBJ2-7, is DVKVTQSSRYLVKRTGEKVFLECVQDMDHENMFWYRQDPGLGLRLIYFSYDVKMKEKGDIPEGYSVSREKKERFSLILESASTNQTSMYLCASSLSLGSAASGRYEQYFGPGTRLTVT.

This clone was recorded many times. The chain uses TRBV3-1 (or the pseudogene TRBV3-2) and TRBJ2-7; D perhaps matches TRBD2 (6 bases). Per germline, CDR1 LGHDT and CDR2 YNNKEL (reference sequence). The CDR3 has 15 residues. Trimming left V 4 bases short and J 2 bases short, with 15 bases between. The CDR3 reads CASSRRDLGAYEQYF. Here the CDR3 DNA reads TGTGCCAGCAGCCGCCGGGACTTAGGAGCCTACGAGCAGTACTTC.

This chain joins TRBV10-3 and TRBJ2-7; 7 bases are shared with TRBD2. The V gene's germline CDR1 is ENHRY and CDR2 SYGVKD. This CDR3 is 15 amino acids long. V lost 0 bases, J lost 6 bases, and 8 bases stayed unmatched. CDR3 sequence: CAISESPRGEGEQYF. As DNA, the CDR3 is TGTGCCATCAGTGAGTCTCCCCGGGGGGAGGGCGAGCAGTACTTC.

The CDR3 DNA reads as TGCGCCAGCAGCCCTCGTACTGGTCGAGACACAGATACGCAGTATTTT. Translated: CASSPRTGRDTDTQYF. The chain links TRBV4-3 to TRBJ2-3; D remains unclear. Trimming shortened V by 4 bases and J by 2 bases, and 16 bases separated the two germline ends. This CDR3 is 16 amino acids long. Germline CDR1 is LGHNA and CDR2 is YSLEER.

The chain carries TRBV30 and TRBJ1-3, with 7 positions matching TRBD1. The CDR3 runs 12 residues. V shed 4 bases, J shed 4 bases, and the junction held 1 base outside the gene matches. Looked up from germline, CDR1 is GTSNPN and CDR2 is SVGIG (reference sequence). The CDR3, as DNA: TGTGCCTGGACAGGGGGAGGAAACACCATATATTTT. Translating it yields CAWTGGGNTIYF.

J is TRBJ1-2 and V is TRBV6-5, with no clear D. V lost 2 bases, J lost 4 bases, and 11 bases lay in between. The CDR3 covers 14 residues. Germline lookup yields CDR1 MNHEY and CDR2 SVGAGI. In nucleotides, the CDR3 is TGTGCCAGCAGTTACGACATGTTTGGCTATGGCTACACCTTC. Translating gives CASSYDMFGYGYTF.

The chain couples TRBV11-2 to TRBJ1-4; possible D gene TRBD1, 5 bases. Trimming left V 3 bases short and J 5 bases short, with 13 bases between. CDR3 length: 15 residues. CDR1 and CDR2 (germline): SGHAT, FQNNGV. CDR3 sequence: CASSFNSGDNEKLFF. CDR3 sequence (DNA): TGTGCCAGCAGCTTTAACTCGGGGGACAATGAAAAACTGTTTTTT.